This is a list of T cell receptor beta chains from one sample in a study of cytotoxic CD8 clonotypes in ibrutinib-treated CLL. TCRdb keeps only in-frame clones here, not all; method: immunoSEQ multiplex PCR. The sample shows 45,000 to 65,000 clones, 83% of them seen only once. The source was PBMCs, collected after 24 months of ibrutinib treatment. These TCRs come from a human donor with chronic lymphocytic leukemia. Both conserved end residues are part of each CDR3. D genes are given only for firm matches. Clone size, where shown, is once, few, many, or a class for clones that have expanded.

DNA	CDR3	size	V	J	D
TGTGCCAGTAGTAAGACTAGCGGGAGGGCGTACGAGCAGTACTTC	CASSKTSGRAYEQYF	NA	TRBV19	TRBJ2-7	TRBD2
TGTGCCAGCAGCTTAAGGGGGGGGAACACTGAAGCTTTCTTT	CASSLRGGNTEAFF	NA	TRBV11-3	TRBJ1-1	NA
TGTGCCAGCTCACCACTAGGTTCCTCTGGAAACACCATATATTTT	CASSPLGSSGNTIYF	NA	TRBV18	TRBJ1-3	NA
TGTGCCAGTAGTATACTAGCGGCCGCCGATACGCAGTATTTT	CASSILAAADTQYF	NA	TRBV19	TRBJ2-3	TRBD2
TGTGCCAGCTCACCACCACAGGGGTACGAGCAGTACTTC	CASSPPQGYEQYF	NA	TRBV18	TRBJ2-7	TRBD1
TGTGCCAGCAGAATGAAACCCTTTTCCTACAATGAGCAGTTCTTC	CASRMKPFSYNEQFF	NA	TRBV6-5	TRBJ2-1	NA
TGTGCCAGCAGCACCGGGTGGGGTCGGGACATTCAGTACTTC	CASSTGWGRDIQYF	NA	TRBV11-2	TRBJ2-4	NA
TGTGCCAGCAGCCAAAGCGGGAGTAAGAACAATGAGCAGTTCTTC	CASSQSGSKNNEQFF	NA	TRBV7-2	TRBJ2-1	TRBD2
TGTGCCAGCAGTCCAGCCTCGGGACTAGCGGGAGGGCCAATCTCCTACGAGCAGTACTTC	CASSPASGLAGGPISYEQYF	NA	TRBV28	TRBJ2-7	TRBD2
TGTGCCAGTAGTAAGAAGGGGTACACCGGGGAGCTGTTTTTT	CASSKKGYTGELFF	NA	TRBV19	TRBJ2-2	NA
TGTGCCAGCAGTTCCTCCCCCGGGCTGGGGACACTCTACAATGAGCAGTTCTTC	CASSSSPGLGTLYNEQFF	NA	TRBV28	TRBJ2-1	NA
TGTGCCACCAGCCGAATTCCGGGACTAGCGGGAAATGAGCAGTTCTTC	CATSRIPGLAGNEQFF	NA	TRBV15	TRBJ2-1	TRBD2
TGCGCCAGCAGCCAAGAGGGGACAGGGGTTTCACCCCTCCACTTT	CASSQEGTGVSPLHF	NA	TRBV4-1	TRBJ1-6	TRBD1
TGTGCCAGTACAGGGATGAACACTGAAGCTTTCTTT	CASTGMNTEAFF	few	TRBV19	TRBJ1-1	NA
TGTGCCAGCTCTTCCGGGACAGGGGGCTACAATGAGCAGTTCTTC	CASSSGTGGYNEQFF	NA	TRBV18	TRBJ2-1	TRBD1
TGTGCCAGCAGTTTGGGACAGGCCAAGAGGGAAAAACTGTTTTTT	CASSLGQAKREKLFF	NA	TRBV28	TRBJ1-4	TRBD1
TGTGCCAGCAGGACTAGCGGGAACCAAGAGACCCAGTACTTC	CASRTSGNQETQYF	NA	TRBV6-6	TRBJ2-5	TRBD2
TGTGCCAGCAGCGTAGGCTCCGAAATTTGGCAGCCCCAGCATTTT	CASSVGSEIWQPQHF	few	TRBV9	TRBJ1-5	NA
TGTGCCAGCAGCTTGGCCGTGGGGCCGCAAGAGACCCAGTACTTC	CASSLAVGPQETQYF	NA	TRBV5-4	TRBJ2-5	NA
TGTGCCAGCAGCTTAGTGGGGGAGGGCCCGAACACCGGGGAGCTGTTTTTT	CASSLVGEGPNTGELFF	NA	TRBV7-6	TRBJ2-2	TRBD2
TGCGCCAGCAGCTTGGACTCGTACAATGAGCAGTTCTTC	CASSLDSYNEQFF	NA	TRBV5-1	TRBJ2-1	NA
TGTGCCAGCAGAAGCTCTGGAAACACCATATATTTT	CASRSSGNTIYF	NA	TRBV6-5	TRBJ1-3	NA
TGTGCCAGCAGTTTGGGTCAGGGGGCCGAGCAGTACTTC	CASSLGQGAEQYF	NA	TRBV28	TRBJ2-7	TRBD1
TGTGCCAGCTCACTCCAGGGGCGTCTCACAGATACGCAGTATTTT	CASSLQGRLTDTQYF	NA	TRBV18	TRBJ2-3	NA
TGTGCCAGCAGTTTAAGGGGACAGGGTCTCTGGGAGACCCAGTACTTC	CASSLRGQGLWETQYF	NA	TRBV27	TRBJ2-5	TRBD1
TGCGCCAGCAGCTTGGGGGTCCGCGAGCAGTACTTC	CASSLGVREQYF	NA	TRBV5-1	TRBJ2-7	NA
TGTGCCAGCAGCTTAGGGACTCTCTACGAGCAGTACTTC	CASSLGTLYEQYF	NA	TRBV7-8	TRBJ2-7	NA
TGTGCCAGCAGTTACAAGAGGGACTCTGCTGGCTACACCTTC	CASSYKRDSAGYTF	few	TRBV6-5	TRBJ1-2	NA
TGTGCCAGTAGTATTATTCTAGCCTCCTACAATGAGCAGTTCTTC	CASSIILASYNEQFF	NA	TRBV19	TRBJ2-1	NA
TGTGCCAGCAGCTTAGAAGGGAGCGTCTCCTACAATGAGCAGTTCTTC	CASSLEGSVSYNEQFF	NA	TRBV7-2	TRBJ2-1	NA
TGTGCCAGCTCTGTTCCCACTGAAGCTTTCTTT	CASSVPTEAFF	NA	TRBV28	TRBJ1-1	NA
TGTGCCAGCAGCTTAGGACTCCCGGATGAGACCCAGTACTTC	CASSLGLPDETQYF	few	TRBV7-8	TRBJ2-5	NA
TGTGCCAGCAGCGGTACAGGGGGTTCCGGGGAGCTGTTTTTT	CASSGTGGSGELFF	few	TRBV9	TRBJ2-2	TRBD1
TGTGCCATCAGTGAACAGGGAGATGAAAAACTGTTTTTT	CAISEQGDEKLFF	once	TRBV10-3	TRBJ1-4	NA
TGTGCCAGCAGCTTTGACAGGGGGCTTGAAAAACTGTTTTTT	CASSFDRGLEKLFF	few	TRBV11-2	TRBJ1-4	TRBD1
TGCGCCAGCAGCCAAGACGCCAGCGGGCAAGAGACCCAGTACTTC	CASSQDASGQETQYF	NA	TRBV4-3	TRBJ2-5	NA
TGTGCCAGCAGCCAAAAAAGACAGGGCCTCCCAGATACGCAGTATTTT	CASSQKRQGLPDTQYF	NA	TRBV5-4	TRBJ2-3	TRBD1
TGCGCCAGCAGCCAAGCGGGTAGGGGGGGAGAGACCCAGTACTTC	CASSQAGRGGETQYF	NA	TRBV4-3	TRBJ2-5	NA
TGTGCCAGCAGCGCCCCTCGGGACTCGCCCTTGAAATGGGGCGATGAGCAGTTCTTC	CASSAPRDSPLKWGDEQFF	NA	TRBV9	TRBJ2-1	NA
TGTGCCAGCAGAAGAACGACAGGGCCAGGGGGCACAGATACGCAGTATTTT	CASRRTTGPGGTDTQYF	NA	TRBV2	TRBJ2-3	TRBD1